This T cell receptor beta chain is drawn from a study of T cell changes during pregnancy in multiple sclerosis. The data were produced by immunoSEQ multiplex PCR, yet TCRdb's version contains in-frame clones alone and is incomplete. The sample lists some 51,000 clones, 94% seen once, with around 0.5% in the top ten. This clonotype was obtained from a female donor with multiple sclerosis, enrolled in a pregnancy study. The sequencing here drew on CD4+ T cells from peripheral blood mononuclear cells, taken in the first trimester of pregnancy.

The CDR3 spells CASSQTIAGAETQYF. The CDR3 nucleotides read TGCGCCAGCAGCCAGACCATAGCGGGGGCGGAGACCCAGTACTTC. The chain carries TRBV4-1 and TRBJ2-5, with 9 nucleotides matching TRBD2. This CDR3 spans 15 amino acids. Unmatched junction bases numbered 7, after V lost 3 bases and J lost 5 bases. Germline loops: CDR1 MGHRA, CDR2 YSYEKL.